This T cell receptor beta chain was identified during a study of cytomegalovirus exposure and HLA in healthy donors. The PCR was carried out with 60 Vbeta primers and 13 Jbeta primers. Assay used: immunoSEQ multiplex PCR; TCRdb lists only in-frame clones, some missing. The table has around 100,000 clones, about 70% seen once. Germline V lookup: CDR1 SNHLY, CDR2 FYNNEI. V was trimmed by 7 bases and J by 8 bases, leaving 21 bases between them. CDR3 length equals 14 residues. In the case of this clone: Its antigen is undetermined.

Notes on the study in general: Some V segments (TRBV6-2 and TRBV6-3 among them) were excluded as indistinguishable. In a later analysis, HLA-associated beta chains showed higher expansion and lower generation probabilities than comparable chains. Evidence from a later analysis indicated that most CMV-associated TCR beta chains looked HLA-restricted. Most TCR beta V segments were productive about 90% or about 30% of the time in an earlier analysis.

This TCR derives from a man in his fifties in good health and CMV-seropositive. Sequences were obtained from PBMCs. The rearrangement uses TRBV2 and TRBJ2-7; tentatively, D is TRBD1 (6 bases). The CDR3: CASKRLPQGTKQYF. The CDR3 region has the DNA TGTGCCAGCAAACGGCTTCCTCAGGGGACCAAGCAGTACTTC.